Listed here are 32 T cell receptor beta chains from one sample, sequenced in a study of blood T cell repertoires in COVID-19. The protocol was immunoSEQ multiplex PCR, while the TCRdb copy is restricted to in-frame clones and leaves out a portion. The table includes fewer than 200,000 clones, roughly 85% detected once. The sequenced sample consisted of PBMCs or T cells enriched from blood (not recorded which). These receptors came from an older woman in a cohort exposed to, infected with or recovered from COVID-19 (not recorded which).

The rearrangement links TRBV6-5 to TRBJ2-3; D gene uncertain. CDR1 is MNHEY, CDR2 SVGAGI, per germline. The length of the CDR3 is 16 residues. V shed 0 bases and J shed 0 bases, with 10 bases lying between them. In DNA, the CDR3 is TGTGCCAGCAGTTACTCTTGGCAGGCCAGCACAGATACGCAGTATTTT. Translation gives CASSYSWQASTDTQYF.

The V call is TRBV4-2, the J call TRBJ2-7; TRBD2 agrees at 10 bases. V gave up 1 base and J gave up 4 bases; unmatched junction bases: 4. The germline gives CDR1 LGHNA, CDR2 YNFKEQ. The CDR3 length is 15 residues. The chain's CDR3 is CASSQGLAGVYEQYF. The DNA for the CDR3 is TGTGCCAGCAGCCAAGGGCTAGCGGGAGTTTACGAGCAGTACTTC.

This clone was observed a single time. The J gene is TRBJ2-7, the V gene TRBV18; the D gene is possibly TRBD2 (6 bases). The length of the CDR3 is 14 residues. From germline, CDR1 is KGHSH and CDR2 LQKENI. V was trimmed by 4 bases and J by 3 bases, leaving 13 bases between them. DNA of the CDR3: TGTGCCAGCTCACAGGCGGGATTTTACTACGAGCAGTACTTC. Translation: CASSQAGFYYEQYF.

The chain links TRBV5-1 to TRBJ2-7, with TRBD1 identical over 10 bases. Germline V gives CDR1 SGHRS, CDR2 YFSETQ. V was pared by 0 bases and J by 5 bases, with 8 bases of the junction left unmatched. This CDR3 has 16 residues. The CDR3 DNA is TGCGCCAGCAGCTTGGCCTTCCCCGGGACAGGGGACGAGCAGTACTTC. Its translation: CASSLAFPGTGDEQYF.

The sample holds many counts of this clone. V gene TRBV15 combines with J gene TRBJ2-7; D is possibly TRBD1 (6 bases). The germline gives CDR1 LNHNV, CDR2 YYDKDF (reference sequence). The V end was cut by 3 bases, the J end by 10 bases, with 16 bases between. The CDR3 runs to 13 residues. In DNA form, the CDR3 reads TGTGCCACCAGCAGGGATAAGACAGGTATTCAGTACTTC. Protein sequence: CATSRDKTGIQYF.

The J gene is TRBJ2-1, the V gene TRBV5-1, with 9 bases aligning to TRBD1. Germline V gives CDR1 SGHRS, CDR2 YFSETQ. This CDR3 has 14 residues. Unmatched junction bases numbered 5, after V lost 2 bases and J lost 8 bases. The CDR3, as DNA: TGCGCCAGCAGCTTCGGGACAGGGTTTGATGAGCAGTTCTTC. Translation gives CASSFGTGFDEQFF.

This chain joins TRBV19 and TRBJ1-2; a possible D gene is TRBD1 (5 bases). Germline values: CDR1 LNHDA, CDR2 SQIVND (reference sequence). V was shortened by 6 bases and J by 4 bases, with 12 bases between the two germline ends. CDR3 length: 13 residues. The CDR3 DNA reads as TGTGCCAGTAGACCAACCGACAGCTATGGCTACACCTTC. Protein sequence: CASRPTDSYGYTF.

The genes are TRBV24-1 and TRBJ2-1; TRBD2 matches 7 bases. Unmatched junction bases numbered 7, after V lost 5 bases and J lost 4 bases. Germline loops: CDR1 KGHDR, CDR2 SFDVKD. This CDR3 has 15 amino acids. In nucleotides, the CDR3 is TGTGCCACCAGTGGCTCCCTTAGCGGGTACAATGAGCAGTTCTTC. It encodes CATSGSLSGYNEQFF.

This clone has only one observation. The chain has TRBV5-4 and TRBJ2-1, with 13 bases that match TRBD2. V shed 1 base, J shed 2 bases, and the junction held 6 bases outside the gene matches. CDR1 is SGHNT, CDR2 YYREEE, per germline (reference sequence). There are 18 residues in the CDR3. The CDR3 sequence is CASSLLLAGGGAYNEQFF. The CDR3 nucleotides are TGTGCCAGCAGCTTGCTACTAGCGGGAGGGGGGGCCTACAATGAGCAGTTCTTC.

This chain connects TRBV4-2 to TRBJ1-1, with no clear D. The CDR3 is 15 amino acids. The germline gives CDR1 LGHNA, CDR2 YNFKEQ. V was trimmed by 0 bases and J by 3 bases, leaving 11 bases between them. The CDR3, as DNA: TGTGCCAGCAGCCAAGATGCACACAGAGACACTGAAGCTTTCTTT. Protein sequence: CASSQDAHRDTEAFF.

The chain joins TRBV7-8 to TRBJ2-7; D might be TRBD2 (5 bases). From germline, CDR1 is SGHVS and CDR2 FQNEAQ. Trimming left V 5 bases short and J 6 bases short, with 23 bases between. The CDR3 loop spans 16 amino acids. For the CDR3, the DNA is TGTGCCAGCAGCCCTAGCCCCCCGGGAACGGTAAGCGAGCAGTACTTC. As protein: CASSPSPPGTVSEQYF.

This clone came up once. In DNA form, the CDR3 reads TGTGCCAGCGATTTTACCTCTAGCGGGAGGATTGAGCAGTTCTTC. It is translated as CASDFTSSGRIEQFF. The rearrangement joins TRBV28 to TRBJ2-1; 11 bases match TRBD2. The germline V gene has CDR1 MDHEN and CDR2 SYDVKM. The ends lost 8 bases at V and 9 bases at J; junction bases unmatched: 12. The CDR3 runs 15 residues.

This clone appeared a single time. This chain uses TRBV7-2 with TRBJ2-1; 7 positions match TRBD2. The CDR3 sequence is 14 residues long. Germline V gene data show CDR1 as SGHTA and CDR2 as FQGNSA. With 5 bases clipped from V and 8 bases from J, the junction kept 9 bases outside the gene matches. As DNA, the CDR3 is TGTGCCAGCAGCGTTAGCGGGCCCCCTGATGAGCAGTTCTTC. Translated, it gives CASSVSGPPDEQFF. Variable domain in full (rest from reference TRBV7-2 and TRBJ2-1): GAGVSQSPSNKVTEKGKDVELRCDPISGHTALYWYRQSLGQGLEFLIYFQGNSAPDKSGLPSDRFSAERTGGSVSTLTIQRTQQEDSAVYLCASSVSGPPDEQFFGPGTRLTVL.

The chain has TRBV7-9 and TRBJ2-2, with TRBD2 matching over 8 bases. CDR1 and CDR2 from the germline V gene are SEHNR and FQNEAQ (reference sequence). The CDR3 length is 15 residues. V lost 3 bases to trimming and J lost 6 bases; unmatched junction nucleotides: 6. CDR3 in DNA: TGTGCCAGCAGCTTGGCGGGAGGAAGGGCCGGGGAGCTGTTTTTT. This sequence encodes CASSLAGGRAGELFF. The complete variable domain, with remaining parts taken from reference TRBV7-9 and TRBJ2-2, reads DTGVSQNPRHKITKRGQNVTFRCDPISEHNRLYWYRQTLGQGPEFLTYFQNEAQLEKSRLLSDRFSAERPKGSFSTLEIQRTEQGDSAMYLCASSLAGGRAGELFFGEGSRLTVL.

The chain uses TRBV10-3 and TRBJ2-5, with D maybe TRBD2 (5 bases). The CDR3 sequence is 14 residues long. Germline values: CDR1 ENHRY, CDR2 SYGVKD. V lost 6 bases and J lost 5, with 16 bases in between. The CDR3: CAISPTLTGETQYF. The CDR3 coding sequence is TGTGCCATCAGCCCGACTCTCACGGGGGAGACCCAGTACTTC.

This chain joins TRBV30 and TRBJ1-1; TRBD1 matches 7 bases. The CDR3 covers 14 residues. Looked up from germline, CDR1 is GTSNPN and CDR2 is SVGIG (reference sequence). V lost 4 bases to trimming and J lost 0 bases; unmatched junction nucleotides: 5. The CDR3 loop reads CAWNFGQVNTEAFF. CDR3 sequence (DNA): TGTGCCTGGAACTTTGGACAGGTGAACACTGAAGCTTTCTTT. The whole variable domain, remainder taken from reference TRBV30 and TRBJ1-1, is SQTIHQWPATLVQPVGSPLSLECTVEGTSNPNLYWYRQAAGRGLQLLFYSVGIGQISSEVPQNLSASRPQDRQFILSSKKLLLSDSGFYLCAWNFGQVNTEAFFGQGTRLTVV.

This chain joins TRBV6-6 and TRBJ2-1; D is possibly TRBD2 (5 bases). This CDR3 comprises 13 residues. Germline CDR1 is MNHNY and CDR2 is SVGAGI (reference sequence). The V gene lost 8 bases and the J gene lost 0 bases, with 8 bases spanning the gap. The CDR3 sequence is CASSGSSYNEQFF. CDR3 bases: TGTGCCAGCTCGGGGAGCTCCTACAATGAGCAGTTCTTC.

This CDR3 is CASSSDRPNEKLFF. The CDR3 coding sequence is TGTGCCAGCAGTTCGGACAGGCCCAATGAAAAACTGTTTTTT. The genes are TRBV2 and TRBJ1-4; 7 nucleotides align to TRBD1. The CDR3 is 14 amino acids. Germline assignment: CDR1 SNHLY and CDR2 FYNNEI. V lost 5 bases and J lost 5; bases outside the gene matches: 5.

The chain is built from TRBV5-1 and TRBJ1-3; perhaps TRBD1 as D (6 bases). V lost 1 base and J 3 bases, leaving 8 bases between the germline ends. Germline V gene lookup returns CDR1 SGHRS and CDR2 YFSETQ. CDR3 length equals 14 residues. In nucleotides, the CDR3 is TGCGCCAGCAGCTTGTCAGGGGTTGGAAACACCATATATTTT. This sequence encodes CASSLSGVGNTIYF.

The chain couples TRBV5-4 to TRBJ2-1; 9 nucleotides line up with TRBD1. The trim removed 3 bases at V and 1 base at J, leaving 2 bases unmatched. This CDR3 contains 15 residues. Germline CDR1 and CDR2: SGHNT and YYREEE (reference sequence). The CDR3 spells CASSYGTGSYNEQFF. In DNA, the CDR3 is TGTGCCAGCAGCTATGGGACAGGGTCCTACAATGAGCAGTTCTTC.

In this sample, this clone turned up once. CDR3 DNA: TGTGCCAGCAGCTTACGACAGGAGAACACTGAAGCTTTCTTT. Protein product: CASSLRQENTEAFF. This chain joins TRBV7-9 and TRBJ1-1; tentative D call: TRBD1 (6 bases). Trimming took off 2 bases at V and 1 base at J, with 8 bases between the two ends. This CDR3 has 14 amino acids. Per germline, CDR1 SEHNR and CDR2 FQNEAQ (reference sequence).

The gene calls are TRBV28 and TRBJ2-7; 7 nucleotides line up with TRBD2. V lost 8 bases and J lost 2; bases outside the gene matches: 9. Looked up from germline, CDR1 is MDHEN and CDR2 is SYDVKM. This CDR3 is 14 amino acids long. CDR3 protein: CASHPGGIPYEQYF. The CDR3 coding sequence is TGTGCCAGCCACCCCGGGGGGATCCCCTACGAGCAGTACTTC.

V is TRBV2 and J is TRBJ2-5, with TRBD2 identical over 8 bases. This CDR3 spans 13 amino acids. Germline values: CDR1 SNHLY, CDR2 FYNNEI. V was pared by 8 bases and J by 1 base, with 3 bases of the junction left unmatched. The CDR3 DNA is TGTGCCAGCGGGGGGACTAGCCAAGAGACCCAGTACTTC. Translation: CASGGTSQETQYF.

The chain is built from TRBV15 and TRBJ2-7, with TRBD2 as a possible D gene (6 bases). Germline CDR1 and CDR2: LNHNV and YYDKDF (reference sequence). The V end lost 3 bases, the J end lost 6 bases, and 21 bases lay between the germline ends. This CDR3 spans 16 amino acids. DNA for the CDR3: TGTGCCACCAGCAGCAGATGGGCGGGATTTGTCGCCGAGCAGTACTTC. This encodes CATSSRWAGFVAEQYF.

The gene calls are TRBV6-4 and TRBJ1-1; no firm D call. The V gene's germline CDR1 is MRHNA and CDR2 SNTAGT. V lost 3 bases and J lost 4, with 12 bases in between. This CDR3 is built from 14 residues. The CDR3 loop is CASSEVHGLTEAFF. The DNA of the CDR3 is TGTGCCAGCAGTGAGGTGCATGGCCTCACTGAAGCTTTCTTT.

The chain uses TRBV4-2 and TRBJ1-4; D is perhaps TRBD1 (5 bases). From germline, CDR1 is LGHNA and CDR2 YNFKEQ. The CDR3 has 15 amino acids. Trimming pared 2 bases from V and 8 bases from J, leaving 15 bases between. The CDR3 loop reads CASSQLQGAGEKLFF. CDR3 coding DNA: TGTGCCAGCAGCCAACTTCAAGGGGCAGGGGAAAAACTGTTTTTT.

This chain joins TRBV2 and TRBJ2-7; 10 bases fit TRBD1. J gave up 1 base and V 5 bases, and 2 bases lay outside the gene matches. The CDR3 totals 14 residues. Germline CDR1 reads SNHLY; CDR2 reads FYNNEI. This CDR3 reads CASSSGQGSYEQYF. In nucleotides, the CDR3 is TGTGCCAGCAGTTCGGGACAGGGGTCCTACGAGCAGTACTTC.

The chain links TRBV9 to TRBJ2-3; perhaps TRBD2 as D (5 bases). Per the germline V gene, CDR1 is SGDLS and CDR2 is YYNGEE. The CDR3 runs to 15 residues. V lost 0 bases, J lost 2 bases, and 10 bases lay in between. The CDR3: CASSVVAGPTDTQYF. For the CDR3, the DNA is TGTGCCAGCAGCGTAGTCGCGGGTCCCACAGATACGCAGTATTTT.

The CDR3 nucleotides are TGTGCCAGTAGTAAAGGGGTTAGCTCCTACAATGAGCAGTTCTTC. Its translation: CASSKGVSSYNEQFF. V and J are TRBV19 and TRBJ2-1; D is possibly TRBD1 (5 bases). V was shortened by 4 bases and J by 0 bases, with 10 bases between the two germline ends. This CDR3 comprises 15 residues. Germline CDR1 LNHDA, CDR2 SQIVND (reference sequence).

This chain connects TRBV5-1 to TRBJ2-7; D uncertain. The CDR3 covers 13 residues. In germline, CDR1 is SGHRS, CDR2 YFSETQ. V gave up 4 bases and J gave up 2 bases, with 10 bases separating them. For the CDR3, the DNA is TGCGCCAGCAGCCGTGGCCCTCCCTACGAGCAGTACTTC. It encodes CASSRGPPYEQYF.

This clone has at least ten counts. The genes are TRBV6-2 or TRBV6-3 and TRBJ1-4; 7 bases fit TRBD1. Unmatched junction bases numbered 14, after V lost 6 bases and J lost 10 bases. The CDR3 extends over 15 amino acids. Germline V CDR1 and CDR2: MNHEY, SVGEGT. The CDR3 bases are TGTGCCAGCAGCGAACTAACCGGGACAGCGGGAAAACTGTTTTTT. Translated, it gives CASSELTGTAGKLFF.

The chain is built from TRBV2 and TRBJ1-1; 7 bases align to TRBD1. The CDR3 totals 14 residues. After removal of 6 bases from V and 5 bases from J, the junction contained 9 bases not matched to a gene. Germline CDR1 is SNHLY and CDR2 is FYNNEI. In DNA, the CDR3 is TGTGCCAGCAGCGTACAGGGGACGTGGACTGAAGCTTTCTTT. Translated, it gives CASSVQGTWTEAFF. The variable domain in full, completed from reference TRBV2 and TRBJ1-1, reads EPEVTQTPSHQVTQMGQEVILRCVPISNHLYFYWYRQILGQKVEFLVSFYNNEISEKSEIFDDQFSVERPDGSNFTLKIRSTKLEDSAMYFCASSVQGTWTEAFFGQGTRLTVV.